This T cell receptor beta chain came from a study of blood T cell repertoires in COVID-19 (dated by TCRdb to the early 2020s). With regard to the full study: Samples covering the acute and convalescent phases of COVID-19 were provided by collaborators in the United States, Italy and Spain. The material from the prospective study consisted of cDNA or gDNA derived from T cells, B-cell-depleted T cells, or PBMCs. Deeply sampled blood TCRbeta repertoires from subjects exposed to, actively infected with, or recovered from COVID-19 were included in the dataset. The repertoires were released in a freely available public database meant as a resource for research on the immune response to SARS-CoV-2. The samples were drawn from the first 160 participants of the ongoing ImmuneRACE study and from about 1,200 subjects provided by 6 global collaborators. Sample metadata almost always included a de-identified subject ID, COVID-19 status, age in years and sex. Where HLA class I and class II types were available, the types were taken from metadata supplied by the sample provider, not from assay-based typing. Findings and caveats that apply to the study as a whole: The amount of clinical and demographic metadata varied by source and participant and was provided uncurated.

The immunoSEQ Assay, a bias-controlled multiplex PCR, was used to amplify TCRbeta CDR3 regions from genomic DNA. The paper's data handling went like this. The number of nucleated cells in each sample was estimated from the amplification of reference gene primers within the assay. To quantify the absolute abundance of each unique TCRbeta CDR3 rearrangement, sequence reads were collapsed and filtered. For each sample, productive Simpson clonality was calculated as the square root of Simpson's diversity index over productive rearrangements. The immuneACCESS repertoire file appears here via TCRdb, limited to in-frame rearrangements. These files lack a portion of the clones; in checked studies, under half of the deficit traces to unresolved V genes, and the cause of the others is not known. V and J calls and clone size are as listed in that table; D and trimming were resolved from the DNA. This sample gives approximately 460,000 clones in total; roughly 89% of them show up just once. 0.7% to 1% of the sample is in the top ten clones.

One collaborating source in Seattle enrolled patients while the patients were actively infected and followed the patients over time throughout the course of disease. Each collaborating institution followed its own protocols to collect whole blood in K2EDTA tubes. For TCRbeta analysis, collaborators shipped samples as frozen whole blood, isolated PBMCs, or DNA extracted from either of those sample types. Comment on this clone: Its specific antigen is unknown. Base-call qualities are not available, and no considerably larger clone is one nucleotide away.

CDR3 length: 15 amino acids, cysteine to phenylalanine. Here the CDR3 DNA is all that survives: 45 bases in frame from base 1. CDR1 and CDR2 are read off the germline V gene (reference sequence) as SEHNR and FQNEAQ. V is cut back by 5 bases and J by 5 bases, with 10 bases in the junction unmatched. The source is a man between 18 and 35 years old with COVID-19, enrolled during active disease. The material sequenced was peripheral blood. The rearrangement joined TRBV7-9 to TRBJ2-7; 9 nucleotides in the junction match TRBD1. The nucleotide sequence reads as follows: TGTGCCAGCAGCCCTAGAGGACAGGGGAGGGACGAGCAGTACTTC. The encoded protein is CASSPRGQGRDEQYF.